The present entry profiles one TCR beta chain with its context. Sequencing used immunoSEQ multiplex PCR; TCRdb keeps in-frame clones, though not all of them. The table includes some 150,000 clones, approximately 83% detected once. The CDR3 is 15 amino acids. The germline V gene has CDR1 SGHKS and CDR2 YYEKEE (reference sequence). V gave up 3 bases and J gave up 3 bases, with 12 bases separating them. It was during active infection that Seattle patients were enrolled and then longitudinally followed. The sample is drawn from a study of blood T cell repertoires in COVID-19. Study details: Samples came from the United States, Italy and Spain, spanning acute and convalescent COVID-19. PBMCs, B-cell-depleted T cells, or T cells were the source of the cDNA or gDNA that made up the material.

The sample consisted of peripheral blood. The TCR comes from a woman aged 60-75 years with COVID-19, enrolled during active disease. The chain uses TRBV5-5 and TRBJ1-4; D gene unclear. CDR3 amino acids: CASSSTRGSNEKLFF. The DNA of the CDR3 is TGTGCCAGCAGCTCGACTAGAGGCTCTAATGAAAAACTGTTTTTT.